This T cell receptor beta chain was profiled in a study of blood T cell repertoires in COVID-19. Study as a whole: The United States, Italy and Spain supplied acute and convalescent COVID-19 samples.

CDR1 is MDHEN, CDR2 SYDVKM, per germline. The CDR3 extends over 12 amino acids. This clone appeared a single time. Its ends do not fully match the called genes, so a read error is possible. Assay used: immunoSEQ multiplex PCR; TCRdb lists only in-frame clones, some missing. The sample records 150,000 to 200,000 clones, around 88% being singletons. The source of this sequence is a woman aged 25-40 years with acute or convalescent COVID-19. The sequenced material came from peripheral blood. The chain combines TRBV28 with TRBJ2-7; 10 nucleotides align to TRBD1. CDR3 nucleotide sequence: TGTACCAGCAGGGACAGGGGTTACGAGCAGTACTTC. This sequence encodes CTSRDRGYEQYF.